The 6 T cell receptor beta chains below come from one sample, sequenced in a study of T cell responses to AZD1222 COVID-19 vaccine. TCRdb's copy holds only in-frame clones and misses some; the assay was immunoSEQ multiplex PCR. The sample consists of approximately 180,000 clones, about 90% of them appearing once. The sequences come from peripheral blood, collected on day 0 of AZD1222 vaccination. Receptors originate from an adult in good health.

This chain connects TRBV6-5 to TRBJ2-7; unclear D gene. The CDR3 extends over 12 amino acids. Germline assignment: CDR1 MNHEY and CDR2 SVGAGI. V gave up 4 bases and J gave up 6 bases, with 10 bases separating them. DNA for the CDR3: TGTGCCAGCAGTTCCCGAGTGGGCGAGCAGTACTTC. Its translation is CASSSRVGEQYF.

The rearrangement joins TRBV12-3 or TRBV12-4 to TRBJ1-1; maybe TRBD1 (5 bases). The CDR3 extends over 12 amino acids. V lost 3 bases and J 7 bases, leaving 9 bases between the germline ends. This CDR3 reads CASSFLRGEAFF. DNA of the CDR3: TGTGCCAGCAGTTTTTTAAGGGGTGAAGCTTTCTTT.

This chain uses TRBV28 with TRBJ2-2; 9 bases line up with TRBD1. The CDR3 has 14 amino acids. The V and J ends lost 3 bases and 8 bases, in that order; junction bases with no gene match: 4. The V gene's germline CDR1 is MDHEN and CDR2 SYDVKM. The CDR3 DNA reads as TGTGCCAGCAGTTTGGGACAGGGAATAGGGGAGCTGTTTTTT. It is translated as CASSLGQGIGELFF.

In nucleotides, the CDR3 is TGTGCCAGCAGTTTAAGGGACAGATACAATGAGCAGTTCTTC. Protein: CASSLRDRYNEQFF. The rearrangement joins TRBV6-2 or TRBV6-3 to TRBJ2-1, with 7 bases fitting TRBD1. Germline loops: CDR1 MNHEY, CDR2 SVGEGT. The ends lost 4 bases at V and 4 bases at J; junction bases unmatched: 4. This CDR3 comprises 14 residues.

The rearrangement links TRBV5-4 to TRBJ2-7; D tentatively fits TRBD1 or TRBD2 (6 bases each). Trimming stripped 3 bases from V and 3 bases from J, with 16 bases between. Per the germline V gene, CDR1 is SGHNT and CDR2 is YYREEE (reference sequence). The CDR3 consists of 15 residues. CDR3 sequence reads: CASSSGGGVFYEQYF. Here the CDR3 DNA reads TGTGCCAGCAGCTCCGGGGGCGGGGTCTTCTACGAGCAGTACTTC.

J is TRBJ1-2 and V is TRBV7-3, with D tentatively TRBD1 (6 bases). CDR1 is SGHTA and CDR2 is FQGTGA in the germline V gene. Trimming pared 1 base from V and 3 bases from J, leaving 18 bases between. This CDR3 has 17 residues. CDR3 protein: CASSLSPRGPGDYGYTF. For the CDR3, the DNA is TGTGCCAGCAGCTTAAGCCCCAGGGGACCGGGCGACTATGGCTACACCTTC.